This T cell receptor beta chain was documented in a study of cytomegalovirus exposure and HLA in healthy donors. Study-wide findings and caveats: The records held CMV serostatus as the only immune exposure information.

Primers: 60 Vbeta forward and 13 Jbeta reverse. Repertoires were generated with immunoSEQ multiplex PCR, while TCRdb's copy carries only in-frame clones and drops some. The table lists about 120,000 clones, around 77% of them singletons. V lost 0 bases and J lost 6; bases outside the gene matches: 6. The CDR3 sequence is 15 residues long. Germline values: CDR1 MNHEY, CDR2 SVGAGI. Only one count was recorded for this clone. The antigen is not known. The chain has TRBV6-5 and TRBJ2-7, with 9 bases matching TRBD1. This TCR was sampled from a woman aged 30 to 39 in good health and CMV-seropositive. Source material: PBMCs. The CDR3 DNA reads TGTGCCAGCAGTTACTCCGGGACAGGGCACACCGAGCAGTACTTC. Translating it yields CASSYSGTGHTEQYF.